The 2 T cell receptor beta chains in this list originate from one sample, sequenced in a study of blood T cells in healthy people across ages. Using a J-beta primer mix together with a sample-barcoded 5' primer, a second PCR was run for about 6 to 12 cycles. Via MiXCR, TCRdb re-called the 5' RACE reads, giving one row per CDR3 protein. The data contain 850,000 to 1,300,000 distinct CDR3 sequences, under 45% of them singletons. The sequenced sample consisted of blood. These TCRs come from a woman aged 55-69 years in good health.

The CDR3 DNA sequence: TGTGCCAGCACGTCGGGGAGCGAGTGGTATGGCTACACCTTC. Translating it yields CASTSGSEWYGYTF. This chain uses TRBV25-1 with TRBJ1-2; D remains unclear. Trimming removed 7 bases from V and 5 bases from J, with 17 bases in between. The germline gives CDR1 MGHDK, CDR2 SYGVNS. The CDR3 is 14 amino acids.

The chain recombines TRBV6-1 with TRBJ2-4; 8 nucleotides agree with TRBD1. Germline values: CDR1 MNHNS, CDR2 SASEGT. The V segment lost 6 bases and the J segment 7 bases; nucleotides outside the gene matches: 14. CDR3 length: 16 amino acids. CDR3 loop: CASRNQGQGHANIQYF. In nucleotides, the CDR3 is TGTGCCAGCAGAAATCAAGGACAGGGTCATGCCAACATTCAGTACTTC.